This T cell receptor beta chain is from a study of regulatory T cells in long-lasting Graves disease. As for the study in general: Those Graves' patients who were newly diagnosed had been on antithyroid drugs under 3 months.

Time point in this sample: newly diagnosed GD, antithyroid drugs for less than 3 months. PBMCs were the source of the RNA used for TCR sequencing. All patients originated from an endocrinology department located in Xi'an, China. The CDR3 is 17 residues long. Germline V gene data show CDR1 as MNHEY and CDR2 as SMNVEV (reference sequence). The V and J ends lost 5 bases and 0 bases respectively, with 20 bases between them. This clonotype was recorded at least ten times. According to the study, TCR beta libraries were built with iRepertoire HTBI primers and CDR3-region Arm-PCR. TCRdb re-called the multiplex PCR reads with MiXCR, one entry per CDR3 protein. Of some 250,000 distinct CDR3 sequences in the sample, about 19% are singletons; the top ten hold more than 11%.

The chain joins TRBV27 to TRBJ2-7; D may be TRBD2 (5 bases). The receptor comes from a female donor with Graves disease. Sequencing was performed on peripheral blood mononuclear cells (PBMCs), taken at new diagnosis, from a patient treated with antithyroid drugs. In DNA, the CDR3 is TGTGCCAGCAGTCCTATTCTCGGAGGCCCGAGCTCCTACGAGCAGTACTTC. Translating gives CASSPILGGPSSYEQYF.